Ten or more counts support the clone carrying this T cell receptor beta chain. This entry comes from a study of T-cell reconstitution after alpha-beta-depleted transplantation in children. Preparation of the TCRbeta library used unique molecular identifiers. MiXCR, applied by TCRdb to the PCR reads, yields one record per CDR3 protein. The sample holds approximately 640,000 distinct CDR3 sequences, 16% seen once. CDR1 and CDR2 from the germline V gene are MNHEY and SMNVEV (reference sequence). The CDR3 covers 14 residues. The germline V and J ends were trimmed by 6 bases and 0 bases, with 11 bases remaining between them.

The chain employs TRBV27 and TRBJ1-1; D unclear. This receptor was identified in a human donor who donated a stem cell graft to a child with acute myeloid leukemia. The starting material was PBMCs from the stem cell graft donor, obtained from the stem cell graft. For the CDR3, the DNA is TGTGCCAGCAGCCTCGGACGAGTGAACACTGAAGCTTTCTTT. Encoded protein: CASSLGRVNTEAFF.